The 9 T cell receptor beta chains presented below share a single source sample, sequenced in a study of T-cell reconstitution after alpha-beta-depleted transplantation in children. Preparation of the TCRbeta library used unique molecular identifiers. TCRdb processed the PCR reads anew with MiXCR; each CDR3 protein has one entry. The top ten hold 28% of the sample, which has about a million distinct CDR3 sequences, roughly 31% seen once. The sequencing here drew on PBMCs, mostly from graft donor cells, taken 360 days after TCRalphabeta/CD19-depleted stem cell transplant. These TCRs come from a boy under two years old who had a stem cell transplant for SCID, so the T cells may come from the graft donor.

This chain connects TRBV20-1 to TRBJ1-4, with 8 positions matching TRBD1. Germline-derived CDR1 and CDR2 are DFQATT and SNEGSKA (reference sequence). The CDR3 sequence is 16 residues long. V was clipped by 1 base and J by 5 bases; unmatched bases: 9. CDR3 amino acids: CSARARGQDQNEKLFF. The CDR3 DNA follows: TGCAGTGCTAGAGCCAGGGGACAGGACCAGAATGAAAAACTGTTTTTT.

The rearrangement joins TRBV4-1 to TRBJ2-7, with 7 nucleotides matching TRBD1. With 0 bases clipped from V and 2 bases from J, the junction kept 7 bases outside the gene matches. The CDR3 length is 16 residues. Germline CDR1 is MGHRA and CDR2 is YSYEKL. The CDR3 reads CASSQEWDRTTYEQYF. CDR3 coding DNA: TGCGCCAGCAGCCAAGAGTGGGACAGAACTACCTACGAGCAGTACTTC.

The J gene is TRBJ2-2, the V gene TRBV7-8, with TRBD1 identical over 7 bases. This CDR3 spans 16 amino acids. CDR1 is SGHVS and CDR2 is FQNEAQ in the germline V gene. V shed 5 bases and J 2 bases; nucleotides not matched to a gene: 8. CDR3 sequence reads: CASSHSGTENTGELFF. CDR3 in DNA: TGTGCCAGCAGCCACTCCGGGACAGAAAACACCGGGGAGCTGTTTTTT.

In this sample, this clonotype turned up a few times. V gene TRBV12-3 or TRBV12-4 combines with J gene TRBJ2-5; TRBD2 agrees at 13 bases. This CDR3 spans 16 amino acids. The V gene end was trimmed by 4 bases and the J gene end by 5 bases; junction bases not matched to a gene: 7. The CDR3 DNA follows: TGTGCCAGCAGTTCCCCGACTAGCGGGGGGCGGGAGACCCAGTACTTC. Its protein is CASSSPTSGGRETQYF.

The chain uses TRBV5-1 and TRBJ2-3; the match to TRBD1 covers 9 bases. The CDR3 is 13 residues long. With V trimmed by 3 bases and J by 7 bases, 3 bases remained unmatched. In germline, CDR1 is SGHRS, CDR2 YFSETQ. The CDR3 loop reads CASSSDRGYTQYF. CDR3 DNA: TGCGCCAGCAGCTCGGACAGGGGCTATACGCAGTATTTT.

This clonotype was counted only a few times. The V call is TRBV28, the J call TRBJ2-7; no firm D call. The germline V gene has CDR1 MDHEN and CDR2 SYDVKM. Trimming shortened V by 7 bases and J by 7 bases, and 17 bases separated the two germline ends. The CDR3 is made up of 13 amino acids. CDR3 amino acids: CASTQALTWEQYF. The CDR3 nucleotides are TGTGCCAGCACCCAAGCGTTAACTTGGGAGCAGTACTTC.

The rearrangement links TRBV5-1 to TRBJ1-4; possibly TRBD1 for D (5 bases). Trimming removed 2 bases from V and 10 bases from J, with 12 bases in between. CDR3 length: 13 amino acids. Per the germline V gene, CDR1 is SGHRS and CDR2 is YFSETQ. CDR3 sequence reads: CASSFWGDGKLFF. The CDR3 DNA reads TGCGCCAGCAGCTTTTGGGGGGACGGAAAACTGTTTTTT.

The genes are TRBV20-1 and TRBJ1-3, with D uncertain. CDR1 is DFQATT and CDR2 is SNEGSKA in the germline V gene (reference sequence). Trimming cost V 8 bases and J 2 bases, with 13 bases left between them. The CDR3 extends over 13 amino acids. Here the CDR3 reads CSPRPWAGNTIYF. The CDR3 DNA reads as TGCAGTCCAAGACCGTGGGCTGGAAACACCATATATTTT.

The rearrangement joins TRBV10-1 to TRBJ2-3; the D gene is possibly TRBD2 (6 bases). The CDR3 extends over 15 amino acids. V lost 4 bases and J 1 base, leaving 12 bases between the germline ends. Germline V lookup: CDR1 WNHNN, CDR2 SYGVQD (reference sequence). The CDR3 loop is CASSGGGVGTDTQYF. DNA for the CDR3: TGCGCCAGCAGTGGAGGAGGGGTTGGCACAGATACGCAGTATTTT.